This T cell receptor (beta chain) was captured by sequencing in a study of memory CD4+ T cells and cytomegalovirus serostatus. Broader study findings: CMV serostatus prediction reached median AUC approximately 0.95, or 0.91 with US-trained model. About 40% of the roughly 160 known CMV-associated TCRbeta sequences appeared in CD4+ memory.

Per germline, CDR1 SNHLY and CDR2 FYNNEI. This CDR3 contains 16 residues. V was shortened by 5 bases and J by 2 bases, with 19 bases between the two germline ends. Some clones are missing from TCRdb's copy, which holds only in-frame ones; the method was immunoSEQ multiplex PCR. Of tens of thousands of clones listed, around 76% are singletons. As for this clone: The antigen is not known.

The sort gate was single viable CD3+CD4+CD8-CD45RO+ cells for memory CD4+ T cells. The TCR originated in an adult in good health and CMV-seronegative. Sequenced: memory CD4+ T cells from blood. The chain couples TRBV2 to TRBJ2-7; D uncertain. The CDR3 loop is CASSQRQESKAYEQYF. As DNA, the CDR3 is TGTGCCAGCAGTCAAAGACAAGAGAGTAAAGCCTACGAGCAGTACTTC.